This entry lists 12 T cell receptor beta chains sequenced from one sample in a study of shared clonotypes between healthy human individuals. Sequencing was performed with immunoSEQ multiplex PCR; in TCRdb, only in-frame clones are kept and a portion is missing. This sample has some 1,100,000 clones, with around 78% found just once. Sequencing was carried out using memory CD4+ T cells from PBMCs. Subset denoted: CD45RA-negative fraction. All receptors come from a man between 18 and 35 years old in good health. Some clones in this sample may be carry-over from other donors' samples.

The chain employs TRBV18 and TRBJ1-4, with unresolved D. CDR1 KGHSH and CDR2 LQKENI come from the germline V gene. V was clipped by 0 bases and J by 1 base, with 9 bases between them. This CDR3 contains 16 residues. CDR3 sequence reads: CASSPPSKLTNEKLFF. Written as DNA, the CDR3 is TGTGCCAGCTCACCACCGTCTAAGCTAACTAATGAAAAACTGTTTTTT.

The J gene is TRBJ2-2, the V gene TRBV7-8; D gene unclear. V was pared by 5 bases and J by 5 bases, with 6 bases between. The CDR3 sequence is 12 residues long. In germline, CDR1 is SGHVS, CDR2 FQNEAQ. As DNA, the CDR3 is TGTGCCAGCAGCCTTACTACCGGGGAGCTGTTTTTT. Protein sequence: CASSLTTGELFF.

This chain joins TRBV7-8 and TRBJ1-2; D not certain. The CDR3 consists of 15 residues. Germline V lookup: CDR1 SGHVS, CDR2 FQNEAQ. The V gene lost 1 base and the J gene lost 9 bases, with 18 bases spanning the gap. The CDR3 sequence is CASSLEGRGSGRYTF. CDR3 DNA sequence: TGTGCCAGCAGCTTAGAGGGTCGGGGAAGCGGGCGCTACACCTTC. Complete variable domain (other parts from reference TRBV7-8 and TRBJ1-2): GAGVSQSPRYKVAKRGQDVALRCDPISGHVSLFWYQQALGQGPEFLTYFQNEAQLDKSGLPSDRFFAERPEGSVSTLKIQRTQQEDSAVYLCASSLEGRGSGRYTFGSGTRLTVV.

This clone occurred a few times. V is TRBV7-3 and J is TRBJ2-1; D perhaps matches TRBD2 (5 bases). The CDR3 sequence is 13 residues long. Germline V lookup: CDR1 SGHTA, CDR2 FQGTGA. The germline V and J ends were trimmed by 2 bases and 9 bases, with 11 bases remaining between them. The CDR3 reads CASSLGQSGEQFF. The CDR3 DNA reads as TGTGCCAGCAGCTTAGGTCAAAGCGGTGAGCAGTTCTTC.

The chain couples TRBV6-5 to TRBJ2-1; 8 bases are shared with TRBD2. Germline V CDR1 and CDR2: MNHEY, SVGAGI. V shed 7 bases, J shed 4 bases, and the junction held 9 bases outside the gene matches. This CDR3 comprises 15 residues. Written as DNA, the CDR3 is TGTGCCAGCACACCAAGCGGGAGTTGGTACAATGAGCAGTTCTTC. Translated, it gives CASTPSGSWYNEQFF.

The chain couples TRBV2 to TRBJ1-5; 7 bases map to TRBD1. The CDR3 is made up of 14 amino acids. After removal of 1 base from V and 5 bases from J, the junction contained 2 bases not matched to a gene. Germline V lookup: CDR1 SNHLY, CDR2 FYNNEI. As DNA, the CDR3 is TGTGCCAGCAGTGAAGAGGGGGCTGATCAGCCCCAGCATTTT. Protein sequence: CASSEEGADQPQHF.

V gene TRBV6-6 combines with J gene TRBJ1-4; a weak D match, TRBD1 (5 bases). V lost 7 bases and J lost 7, with 13 bases in between. CDR3 size: 13 residues. The germline CDR1 and CDR2 sequences are MNHNY and SVGAGI (reference sequence). As DNA, the CDR3 is TGTGCCAGCAACTCAAGGGACGGTGAAAAACTGTTTTTT. This translates into CASNSRDGEKLFF.

This chain joins TRBV5-1 and TRBJ2-1; D gene ambiguous. Trimming removed 5 bases at V and 1 base at J, with 13 bases between. Per the germline V gene, CDR1 is SGHRS and CDR2 is YFSETQ. The CDR3 has 15 amino acids. The chain's CDR3 is CASRLSPGSYNEQFF. The DNA of the CDR3 is TGCGCCAGCAGACTCTCCCCTGGTTCCTACAATGAGCAGTTCTTC.

The V gene is TRBV28, the J gene TRBJ2-7; TRBD1 might be the D (5 bases). Looked up from germline, CDR1 is MDHEN and CDR2 is SYDVKM. The CDR3 covers 14 residues. V lost 4 bases and J lost 5, with 15 bases in between. CDR3 amino acids: CASSYPPGSHEQYF. The CDR3 bases are TGTGCCAGCAGTTACCCGCCAGGGTCGCACGAGCAGTACTTC.

V and J are TRBV2 and TRBJ1-2, with a tentative D call TRBD1 (6 bases). This CDR3 comprises 14 residues. Germline V CDR1 and CDR2: SNHLY, FYNNEI. The germline V and J ends were trimmed by 3 bases and 4 bases, with 12 bases remaining between them. The chain's CDR3 is CASSDQGMGYGYTF. CDR3 DNA: TGTGCCAGCAGTGACCAGGGGATGGGCTATGGCTACACCTTC.

V is TRBV28 and J is TRBJ2-3; 10 positions agree with TRBD1. CDR3 size: 15 residues. CDR1 and CDR2 from the germline V gene are MDHEN and SYDVKM. Trimming removed 3 bases from V and 4 bases from J; junction bases left unmatched: 4. CDR3: CASSFLDRGADTQYF. The CDR3 bases are TGTGCCAGCAGTTTCTTGGACAGGGGGGCAGATACGCAGTATTTT.

The genes are TRBV11-2 and TRBJ2-7, with a possible D match to TRBD2 (6 bases). CDR1 is SGHAT and CDR2 is FQNNGV in the germline V gene. V shed 5 bases and J shed 6 bases, with 14 bases lying between them. CDR3 length equals 13 residues. The CDR3 nucleotides are TGTGCCAGCAGCCCAGGAGGGCCGCGCGAGCAGTACTTC. Translating gives CASSPGGPREQYF.